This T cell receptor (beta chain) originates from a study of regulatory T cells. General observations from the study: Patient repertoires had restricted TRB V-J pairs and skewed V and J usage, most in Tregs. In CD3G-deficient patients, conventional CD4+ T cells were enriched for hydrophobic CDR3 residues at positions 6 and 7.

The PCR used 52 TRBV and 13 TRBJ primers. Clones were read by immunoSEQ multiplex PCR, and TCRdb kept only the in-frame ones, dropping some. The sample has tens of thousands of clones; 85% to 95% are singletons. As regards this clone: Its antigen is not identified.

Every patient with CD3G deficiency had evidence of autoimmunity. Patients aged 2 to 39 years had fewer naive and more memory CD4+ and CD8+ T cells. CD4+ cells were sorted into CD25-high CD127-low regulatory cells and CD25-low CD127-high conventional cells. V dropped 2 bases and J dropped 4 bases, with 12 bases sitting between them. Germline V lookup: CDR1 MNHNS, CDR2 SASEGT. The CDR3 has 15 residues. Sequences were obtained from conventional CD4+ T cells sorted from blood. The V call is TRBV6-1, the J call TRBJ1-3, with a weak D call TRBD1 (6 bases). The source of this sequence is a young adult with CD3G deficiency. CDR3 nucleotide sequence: TGTGCCAGCAGTGAACGGGGGCGTCTCGGAAACACCATATATTTT. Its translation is CASSERGRLGNTIYF.